The entry below describes one T cell receptor beta chain. What it recognizes is unknown. The source of the sample is a study of cytomegalovirus exposure and HLA in healthy donors. The PCR used 60 Vbeta and 13 Jbeta primers. Clones were sequenced by immunoSEQ multiplex PCR, and TCRdb holds only the in-frame ones, with some missing. The sample's table shows approximately 140,000 clones. V shed 1 base and J shed 8 bases, with 11 bases lying between them. The CDR3 has 14 residues. Per the germline V gene, CDR1 is SGHTA and CDR2 is FQGNSA. Study conclusions and caveats: TRBV6-2, TRBV6-3 and some other V segments were unresolvable in 87-base-pair reads. Rare TCR sequences dominated, though some public TCRs recurred in many donors.

The rearrangement uses TRBV7-2 and TRBJ1-4; D remains unclear. Sequenced input: PBMCs. The sequence came from a man in his forties in good health and CMV-seronegative. The CDR3 region has the DNA TGTGCCAGCAGCTTAGGTACCGGAGAGGAAAAACTGTTTTTT. Translation gives CASSLGTGEEKLFF.